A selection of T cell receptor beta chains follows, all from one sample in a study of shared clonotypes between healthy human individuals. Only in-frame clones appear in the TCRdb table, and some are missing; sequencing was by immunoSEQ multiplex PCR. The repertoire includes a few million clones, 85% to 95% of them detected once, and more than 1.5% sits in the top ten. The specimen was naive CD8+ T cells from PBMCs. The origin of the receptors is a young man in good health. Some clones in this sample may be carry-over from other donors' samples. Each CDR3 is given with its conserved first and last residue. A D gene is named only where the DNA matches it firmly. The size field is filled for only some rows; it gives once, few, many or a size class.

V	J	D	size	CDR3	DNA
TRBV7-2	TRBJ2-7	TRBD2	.	CASSLGGGRDYEQYF	TGTGCCAGCAGCCTAGGTGGCGGGAGGGATTACGAGCAGTACTTC
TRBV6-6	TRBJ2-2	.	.	CASSLHRDEELFF	TGTGCCAGCAGTCTACATAGGGATGAGGAGCTGTTTTTT
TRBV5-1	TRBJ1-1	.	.	CASSLREDEAFF	TGCGCCAGCAGCTTAAGGGAAGATGAAGCTTTCTTT
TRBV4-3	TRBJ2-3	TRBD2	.	CASSRLAGGKGTDTQYF	TGCGCCAGCAGCAGGCTAGCGGGAGGGAAGGGCACAGATACGCAGTATTTT
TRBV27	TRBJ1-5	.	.	CASSPGSHYQPQHF	TGTGCCAGCAGTCCCGGGAGCCACTATCAGCCCCAGCATTTT
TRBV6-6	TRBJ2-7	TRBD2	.	CAPRVAGVWSYEQYF	TGTGCCCCCCGAGTAGCGGGAGTCTGGTCCTACGAGCAGTACTTC
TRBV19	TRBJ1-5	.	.	CASSFGDSNQPQHF	TGTGCCAGTAGTTTTGGAGATAGCAATCAGCCCCAGCATTTT
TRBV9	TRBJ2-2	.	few	CASSFHQTEANTGELFF	TGTGCCAGCAGCTTCCACCAGACAGAGGCGAACACCGGGGAGCTGTTTTTT
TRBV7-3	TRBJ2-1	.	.	CASSLSSSPRYNEQFF	TGTGCCAGCAGCTTAAGTAGCTCCCCGCGGTACAATGAGCAGTTCTTC
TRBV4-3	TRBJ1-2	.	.	CASSQDPWNSNYGYTF	TGCGCCAGCAGCCAAGATCCGTGGAACTCTAACTATGGCTACACCTTC
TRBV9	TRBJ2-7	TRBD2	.	CASSVEAGYSSYEQYF	TGTGCCAGCAGCGTAGAAGCGGGATACTCCTCCTACGAGCAGTACTTC
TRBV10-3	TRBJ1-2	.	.	CAISLGDTFPLGYTF	TGTGCCATCTCCTTAGGGGACACATTCCCCTTGGGCTACACCTTC
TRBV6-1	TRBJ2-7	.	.	CASSEGLGPYEQYF	TGTGCCAGCAGTGAAGGTTTGGGACCTTACGAGCAGTACTTC
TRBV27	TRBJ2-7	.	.	CASSFGGGYEQYF	TGTGCCAGCAGTTTTGGTGGAGGTTACGAGCAGTACTTC
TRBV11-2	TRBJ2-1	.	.	CASSGRNNEQFF	TGTGCCAGCAGCGGTCGGAACAATGAGCAGTTCTTC
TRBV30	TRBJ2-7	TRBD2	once	CAWAQGGLVEQYF	TGTGCCTGGGCCCAGGGAGGGTTGGTCGAGCAGTACTTC
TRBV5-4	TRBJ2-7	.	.	CASSLVRVEQYF	TGTGCCAGCAGCTTGGTACGGGTGGAGCAGTACTTC
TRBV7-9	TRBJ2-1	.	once	CASSLREGGWAEQFF	TGTGCCAGCAGCTTACGTGAGGGGGGATGGGCTGAGCAGTTCTTC
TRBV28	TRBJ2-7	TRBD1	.	CASSRDREIEQYF	TGTGCCAGCAGCCGGGACAGGGAGATTGAGCAGTACTTC
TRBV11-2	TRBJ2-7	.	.	CASSSRQSYEQYF	TGTGCCAGCAGCTCTCGACAGTCCTACGAGCAGTACTTC
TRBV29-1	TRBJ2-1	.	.	CSVEKASGNEQFF	TGCAGCGTTGAGAAGGCCTCGGGTAATGAGCAGTTCTTC
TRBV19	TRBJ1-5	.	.	CASSLGQNNQPQHF	TGTGCCAGTAGTTTAGGACAGAATAATCAGCCCCAGCATTTT
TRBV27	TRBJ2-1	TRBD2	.	CASSQAGGPYNEQFF	TGTGCCAGCAGCCAAGCGGGAGGGCCTTACAATGAGCAGTTCTTC
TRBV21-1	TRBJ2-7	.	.	CASSTHPLAGGPSASYEQYF	TGTGCCAGCAGTACCCACCCCCTAGCGGGAGGGCCTTCGGCCTCCTACGAGCAGTACTTC
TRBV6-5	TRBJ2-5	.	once	CASRLGIGSQETQYF	TGTGCCAGCAGACTAGGGATTGGGAGCCAAGAGACCCAGTACTTC
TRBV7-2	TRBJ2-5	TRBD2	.	CASSHEREYFYRGETQYF	TGTGCCAGCAGCCACGAGCGGGAGTATTTTTATAGGGGAGAGACCCAGTACTTC
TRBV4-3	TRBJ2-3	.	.	CASSQDLTGFTDTQYF	TGCGCCAGCAGCCAAGATCTAACGGGTTTCACAGATACGCAGTATTTT
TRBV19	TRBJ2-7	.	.	CASSRRGAYEQYF	TGTGCCAGTAGTAGGAGGGGCGCCTACGAGCAGTACTTC
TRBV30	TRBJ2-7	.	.	CAWSSWRTYEQYF	TGTGCCTGGAGCTCCTGGCGAACCTACGAGCAGTACTTC
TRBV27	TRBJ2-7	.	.	CASSLSSLGEQYF	TGTGCCAGCAGTTTATCCTCCTTGGGCGAGCAGTACTTC
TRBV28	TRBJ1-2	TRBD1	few	CASSFPGQGNTF	TGTGCCAGCAGTTTCCCCGGACAGGGCAACACCTTC
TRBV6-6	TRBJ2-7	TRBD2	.	CASSHLAGGPYEQYF	TGTGCCAGCAGTCACCTAGCGGGAGGACCATACGAGCAGTACTTC
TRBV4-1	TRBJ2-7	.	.	CASSQDIFREHQYEQYF	TGCGCCAGCAGCCAAGATATTTTTCGGGAGCATCAATACGAGCAGTACTTC
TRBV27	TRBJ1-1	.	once	CASTSSGNTEAFF	TGTGCCAGCACATCCTCGGGGAACACTGAAGCTTTCTTT
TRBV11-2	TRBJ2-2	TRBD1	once	CASSFTPGQMANTGELFF	TGTGCCAGCAGCTTTACCCCGGGACAGATGGCCAACACCGGGGAGCTGTTTTTT
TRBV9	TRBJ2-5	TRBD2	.	CASSAGTSGRGQETQYF	TGTGCCAGCAGCGCAGGGACTAGCGGGAGAGGTCAAGAGACCCAGTACTTC
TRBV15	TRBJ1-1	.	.	CATGLARDTEAFF	TGTGCCACCGGCCTCGCCCGGGACACTGAAGCTTTCTTT
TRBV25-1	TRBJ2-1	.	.	CASSESLAEYNEQFF	TGTGCCAGCAGTGAATCATTAGCGGAATACAATGAGCAGTTCTTC
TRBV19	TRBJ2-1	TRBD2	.	CASTPGLAGGSSYNEQFF	TGTGCCAGTACCCCGGGACTAGCGGGGGGAAGCTCCTACAATGAGCAGTTCTTC
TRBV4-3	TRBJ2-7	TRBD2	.	CASSQGVGGRASYEQYF	TGCGCCAGCAGCCAGGGGGTCGGCGGGAGGGCCTCGTACGAGCAGTACTTC
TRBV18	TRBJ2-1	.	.	CASCLDTPQFF	TGTGCCAGCTGCCTTGACACGCCACAGTTCTTC
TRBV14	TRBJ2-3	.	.	CASTPGGASTDTQYF	TGTGCCAGCACACCTGGCGGGGCTAGCACAGATACGCAGTATTTT
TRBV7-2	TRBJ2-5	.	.	CASSLDYHQETQYF	TGTGCCAGCAGCTTAGACTATCACCAAGAGACCCAGTACTTC
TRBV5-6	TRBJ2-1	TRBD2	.	CASSLTSGRIDEQFF	TGTGCCAGCAGCCTAACTAGCGGGAGGATAGATGAGCAGTTCTTC
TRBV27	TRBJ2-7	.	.	CASARSPSYEQYF	TGTGCCAGTGCCCGGAGCCCCTCCTACGAGCAGTACTTC
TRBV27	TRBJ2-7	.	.	CASSLSAGSLTYEQYF	TGTGCCAGCAGTTTATCGGCCGGCTCCTTAACCTACGAGCAGTACTTC
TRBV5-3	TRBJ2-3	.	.	CARSLSPATDTQYF	TGTGCCAGAAGCTTATCACCAGCCACAGATACGCAGTATTTT
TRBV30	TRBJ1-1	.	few	CAWIDRNTEAFF	TGTGCCTGGATCGACAGAAACACTGAAGCTTTCTTT
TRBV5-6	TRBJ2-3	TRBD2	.	CASSLGAGAQYF	TGTGCCAGCAGCTTGGGGGCGGGAGCGCAGTATTTT
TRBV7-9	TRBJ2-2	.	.	CASSLGGAGTGELFF	TGTGCCAGCAGCTTAGGTGGGGCAGGCACCGGGGAGCTGTTTTTT
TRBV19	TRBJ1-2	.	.	CASSTEGRRNGYTF	TGTGCCAGTAGTACCGAGGGACGAAGGAATGGCTACACCTTC
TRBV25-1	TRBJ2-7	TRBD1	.	CASTGQGHEQYF	TGTGCCAGCACAGGACAGGGCCACGAGCAGTACTTC
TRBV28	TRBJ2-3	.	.	CASRPLGWADTQYF	TGTGCCAGCAGGCCGTTGGGGTGGGCAGATACGCAGTATTTT